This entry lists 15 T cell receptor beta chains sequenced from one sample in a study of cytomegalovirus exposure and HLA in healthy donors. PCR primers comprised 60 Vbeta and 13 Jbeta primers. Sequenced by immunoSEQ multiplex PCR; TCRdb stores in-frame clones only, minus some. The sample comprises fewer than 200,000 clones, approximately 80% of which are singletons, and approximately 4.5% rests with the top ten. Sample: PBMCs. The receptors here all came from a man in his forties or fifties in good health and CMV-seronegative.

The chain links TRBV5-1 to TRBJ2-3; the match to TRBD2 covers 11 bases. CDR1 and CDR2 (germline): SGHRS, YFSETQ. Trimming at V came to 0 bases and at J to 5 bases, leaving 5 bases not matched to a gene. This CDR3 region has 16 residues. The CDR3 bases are TGCGCCAGCAGCTTGGGGTCTAGCGGGGGGCGAGATACGCAGTATTTT. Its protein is CASSLGSSGGRDTQYF. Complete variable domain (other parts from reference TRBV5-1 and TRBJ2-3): KAGVTQTPRYLIKTRGQQVTLSCSPISGHRSVSWYQQTPGQGLQFLFEYFSETQRNKGNFPGRFSGRQFSNSRSEMNVSTLELGDSALYLCASSLGSSGGRDTQYFGPGTRLTVL.

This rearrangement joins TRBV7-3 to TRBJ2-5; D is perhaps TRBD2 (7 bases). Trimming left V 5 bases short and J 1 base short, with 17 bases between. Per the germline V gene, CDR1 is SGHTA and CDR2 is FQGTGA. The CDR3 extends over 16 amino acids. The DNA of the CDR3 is TGTGCCAGCAGCCCGGGGGGCAGGGGACTCCAAGAGACCCAGTACTTC. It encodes CASSPGGRGLQETQYF. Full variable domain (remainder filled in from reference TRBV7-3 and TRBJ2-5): GAGVSQTPSNKVTEKGKYVELRCDPISGHTALYWYRQSLGQGPEFLIYFQGTGAADDSGLPNDRFFAVRPEGSVSTLKIQRTERGDSAVYLCASSPGGRGLQETQYFGPGTRLLVL.

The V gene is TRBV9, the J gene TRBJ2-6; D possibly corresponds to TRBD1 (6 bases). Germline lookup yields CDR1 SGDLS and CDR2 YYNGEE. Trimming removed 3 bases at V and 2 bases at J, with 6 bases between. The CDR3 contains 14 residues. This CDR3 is CASSEGAGANVLTF. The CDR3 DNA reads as TGTGCCAGCAGCGAGGGGGCTGGGGCCAACGTCCTGACTTTC.

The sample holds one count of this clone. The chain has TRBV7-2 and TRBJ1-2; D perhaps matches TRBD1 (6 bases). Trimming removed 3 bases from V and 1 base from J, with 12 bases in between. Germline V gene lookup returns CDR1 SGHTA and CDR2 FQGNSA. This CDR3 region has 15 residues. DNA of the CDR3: TGTGCCAGCAGCTTCGAGACAGGAGTTAACTATGGCTACACCTTC. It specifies CASSFETGVNYGYTF.

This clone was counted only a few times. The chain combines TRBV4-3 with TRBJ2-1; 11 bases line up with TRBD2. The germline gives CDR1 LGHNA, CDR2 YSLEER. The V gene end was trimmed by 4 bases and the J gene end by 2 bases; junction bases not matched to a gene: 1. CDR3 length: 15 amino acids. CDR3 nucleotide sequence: TGCGCCAGCAGCCGGGGACTAGCGGCCTACAATGAGCAGTTCTTC. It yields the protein CASSRGLAAYNEQFF.

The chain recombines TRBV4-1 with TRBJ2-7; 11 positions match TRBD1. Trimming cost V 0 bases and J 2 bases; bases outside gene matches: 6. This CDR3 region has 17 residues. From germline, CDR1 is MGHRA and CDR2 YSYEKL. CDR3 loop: CASSQELDRGQTYEQYF. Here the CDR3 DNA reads TGCGCCAGCAGCCAAGAATTGGACAGGGGGCAAACCTACGAGCAGTACTTC.

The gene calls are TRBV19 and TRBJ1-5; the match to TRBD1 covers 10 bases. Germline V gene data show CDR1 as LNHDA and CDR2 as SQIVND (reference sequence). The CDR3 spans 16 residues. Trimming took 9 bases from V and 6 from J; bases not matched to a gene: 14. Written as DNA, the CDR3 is TGTGCCAGAACGGGACAGGGGTCCTGGGGGTGTCAGCCCCAGCATTTT. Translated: CARTGQGSWGCQPQHF.

CDR3 DNA sequence: TGTGCCAGCAGCTCCGGAGGGCTCGGCACCGGGGAGCTGTTTTTT. Translation gives CASSSGGLGTGELFF. The rearrangement links TRBV5-6 to TRBJ2-2; weak D call: TRBD2 (6 bases). The CDR3 covers 15 residues. CDR1 and CDR2 from the germline V gene are SGHDT and YYEEEE. The V and J ends lost 3 bases and 4 bases respectively, with 13 bases between them.

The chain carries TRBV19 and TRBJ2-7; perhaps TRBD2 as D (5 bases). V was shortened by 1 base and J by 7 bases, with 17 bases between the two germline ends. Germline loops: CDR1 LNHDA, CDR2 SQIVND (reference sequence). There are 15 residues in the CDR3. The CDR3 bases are TGTGCCAGTAGTATAGGGTCGGGATGGACGGGAGAGCAGTACTTC. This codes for CASSIGSGWTGEQYF.

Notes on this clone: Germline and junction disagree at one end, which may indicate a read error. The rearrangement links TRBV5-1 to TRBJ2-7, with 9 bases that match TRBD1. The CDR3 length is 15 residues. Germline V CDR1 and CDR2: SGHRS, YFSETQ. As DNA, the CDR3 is TGTGCCAGCAGCCGCCCCGGGACAGGGATCTTCGAGCAGTACTTC. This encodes CASSRPGTGIFEQYF.

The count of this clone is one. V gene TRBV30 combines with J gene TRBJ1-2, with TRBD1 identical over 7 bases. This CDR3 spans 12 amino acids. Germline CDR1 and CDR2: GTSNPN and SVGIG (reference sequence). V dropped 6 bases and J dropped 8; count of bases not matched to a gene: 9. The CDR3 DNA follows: TGTGCCTGCTCCGACAGGGTTAAGGGCTACACCTTC. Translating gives CACSDRVKGYTF.

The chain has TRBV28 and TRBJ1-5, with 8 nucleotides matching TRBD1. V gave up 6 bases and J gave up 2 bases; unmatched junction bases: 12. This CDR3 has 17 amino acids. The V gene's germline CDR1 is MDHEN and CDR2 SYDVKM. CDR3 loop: CASSQFTGTGGNQPQHF. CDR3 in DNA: TGTGCCAGCAGCCAATTTACCGGGACAGGAGGCAATCAGCCCCAGCATTTT.

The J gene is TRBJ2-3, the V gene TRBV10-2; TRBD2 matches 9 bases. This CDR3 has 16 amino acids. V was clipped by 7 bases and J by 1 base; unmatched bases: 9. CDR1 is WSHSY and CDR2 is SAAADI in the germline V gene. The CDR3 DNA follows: TGCGCCAGCACCGGTACAGCGGGGGGCCGCACAGATACGCAGTATTTT. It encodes CASTGTAGGRTDTQYF.

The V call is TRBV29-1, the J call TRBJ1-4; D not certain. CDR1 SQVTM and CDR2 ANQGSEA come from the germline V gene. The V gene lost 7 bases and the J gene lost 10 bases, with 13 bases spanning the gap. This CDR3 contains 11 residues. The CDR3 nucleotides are TGCAGCGCAACCACCGGAGGAAAACTGTTTTTT. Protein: CSATTGGKLFF.

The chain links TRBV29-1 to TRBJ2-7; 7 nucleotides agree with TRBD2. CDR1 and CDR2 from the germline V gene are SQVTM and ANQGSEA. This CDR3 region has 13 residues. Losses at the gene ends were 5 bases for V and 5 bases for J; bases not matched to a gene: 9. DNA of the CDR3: TGCAGCGTTCGGGGGGTTGGGCTCCACGAGCAGTACTTC. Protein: CSVRGVGLHEQYF.